Below are 28 T cell receptor beta chains sequenced from a single sample in a study of CD8+ T cells in alopecia areata. RNA extraction was followed by reverse transcription into cDNA, which acted as the sequencing template. The table came from immunoSEQ multiplex PCR; TCRdb's copy has only in-frame clones and leaves some out. The data show some 150,000 clones, with about 70% seen just once and approximately 10% held by the top ten. The sequencing here drew on CD8+ T cells sorted from blood, taken at week 0. These receptor sequences come from a human donor with alopecia areata.

J is TRBJ1-4 and V is TRBV9, with TRBD1 as a possible D gene (5 bases). Germline V lookup: CDR1 SGDLS, CDR2 YYNGEE. The CDR3 sequence is 13 residues long. The V end was cut by 0 bases, the J end by 8 bases, with 8 bases between. CDR3 bases: TGTGCCAGCAGCGTAGAGGAGGGGGAAAAACTGTTTTTT. Amino acids: CASSVEEGEKLFF.

This CDR3 reads CSVERGLTDTQYF. The CDR3 DNA reads as TGCAGCGTTGAGCGGGGGCTCACGGATACGCAGTATTTT. The chain has TRBV29-1 and TRBJ2-3; D is possibly TRBD2 (7 bases). V dropped 3 bases and J dropped 6 bases, with 13 bases sitting between them. Germline loops: CDR1 SQVTM, CDR2 ANQGSEA. CDR3 length equals 13 residues.

The chain combines TRBV9 with TRBJ2-3; no clear D. The CDR3 consists of 15 residues. Germline lookup yields CDR1 SGDLS and CDR2 YYNGEE. Trimming left V 3 bases short and J 1 base short, with 12 bases between. CDR3: CASSGGPSGTDTQYF. In nucleotides, the CDR3 is TGTGCCAGCAGCGGTGGACCGAGCGGCACAGATACGCAGTATTTT.

CDR3 region: CASSPRTSGAQTGELFF. In nucleotides, the CDR3 is TGTGCCAGCAGCCCGCGGACTAGCGGGGCGCAGACCGGGGAGCTGTTTTTT. The chain combines TRBV13 with TRBJ2-2, with 12 nucleotides matching TRBD2. CDR1 and CDR2 (germline): PRHDT, FYEKMQ (reference sequence). The CDR3 extends over 17 amino acids. Trimming at V came to 5 bases and at J to 5 bases, leaving 9 bases not matched to a gene.

The V and J genes are TRBV25-1 and TRBJ1-2, with a possible D match to TRBD1 (6 bases). Germline lookup yields CDR1 MGHDK and CDR2 SYGVNS. This CDR3 comprises 13 residues. The germline V and J ends were trimmed by 6 bases and 6 bases, with 14 bases remaining between them. As DNA, the CDR3 is TGTGCCAGCAGATTCGGCAGGGGAGATGGCTACACCTTC. It is translated as CASRFGRGDGYTF.

The rearrangement uses TRBV29-1 and TRBJ1-2; no reliable D call. From germline, CDR1 is SQVTM and CDR2 ANQGSEA. The CDR3 consists of 11 residues. Trimming stripped 7 bases from V and 8 bases from J, with 14 bases between. The CDR3 region has the DNA TGCAGCGGCGTCGACCCTACCGGCTACACCTTC. This codes for CSGVDPTGYTF. Full variable domain (missing parts from reference TRBV29-1 and TRBJ1-2): SAVISQKPSRDICQRGTSLTIQCQVDSQVTMMFWYRQQPGQSLTLIATANQGSEATYESGFVIDKFPISRPNLTFSTLTVSNMSPEDSSIYLCSGVDPTGYTFGSGTRLTVV.

This chain joins TRBV5-1 and TRBJ1-5, with a weak D call TRBD1 (5 bases). The CDR3 is made up of 15 amino acids. Germline loops: CDR1 SGHRS, CDR2 YFSETQ. The V gene lost 4 bases and the J gene lost 0 bases, with 11 bases spanning the gap. CDR3 sequence: CASSPGGYSNQPQHF. In DNA, the CDR3 is TGCGCCAGCAGCCCCGGGGGATATAGCAATCAGCCCCAGCATTTT. Looking up the rest from reference TRBV5-1 and TRBJ1-5 gives the full variable domain: KAGVTQTPRYLIKTRGQQVTLSCSPISGHRSVSWYQQTPGQGLQFLFEYFSETQRNKGNFPGRFSGRQFSNSRSEMNVSTLELGDSALYLCASSPGGYSNQPQHFGDGTRLSIL.

The chain recombines TRBV5-6 with TRBJ1-1, with D perhaps TRBD1 (6 bases). Germline CDR1 is SGHDT and CDR2 is YYEEEE. With 2 bases removed from V and 5 bases from J, the gap between germline ends came to 7 bases. The CDR3 is 12 amino acids. CDR3 DNA sequence: TGTGCCAGCAGCTTCGGACAGACTGAAGCTTTCTTT. It is translated as CASSFGQTEAFF.

This clone has a handful of counts. The chain links TRBV29-1 to TRBJ1-1, with no clear D. CDR1 and CDR2 from the germline V gene are SQVTM and ANQGSEA. The CDR3 runs 14 residues. The ends were cut back, 1 base at V and 0 bases at J, with 9 bases in the middle. The CDR3 reads CSVEAGLLNTEAFF. The CDR3 region has the DNA TGCAGCGTTGAAGCTGGGTTGCTGAACACTGAAGCTTTCTTT.

This clone showed up just a few times. The chain is built from TRBV29-1 and TRBJ1-1, with D perhaps TRBD1 (5 bases). The ends were cut back, 4 bases at V and 4 bases at J, with 19 bases in the middle. The CDR3 has 15 residues. The V gene's germline CDR1 is SQVTM and CDR2 ANQGSEA. CDR3 in amino acids: CSVVGGEVKGTEAFF. CDR3 DNA sequence: TGCAGCGTTGTGGGGGGGGAGGTAAAAGGCACTGAAGCTTTCTTT.

There are a few counts of this clone. The chain has TRBV29-1 and TRBJ2-7; 7 bases are a match to TRBD1. This CDR3 has 12 residues. V shed 7 bases, J shed 3 bases, and the junction held 6 bases outside the gene matches. Germline CDR1 SQVTM, CDR2 ANQGSEA. CDR3 nucleotide sequence: TGCAGCGCCAACAGGGGAGACTACGAGCAGTACTTC. Its translation: CSANRGDYEQYF.

The chain is built from TRBV11-2 and TRBJ2-1; weak D call: TRBD1 (6 bases). V lost 1 base and J lost 4, with 14 bases in between. Germline V gives CDR1 SGHAT, CDR2 FQNNGV. This CDR3 is built from 16 residues. CDR3 amino acids: CASSLGTEVPYNEQFF. For the CDR3, the DNA is TGTGCCAGCAGCTTAGGGACAGAAGTCCCTTACAATGAGCAGTTCTTC.

This clone appeared once. The chain recombines TRBV13 with TRBJ2-5, with 11 bases lining up with TRBD2. Germline-derived CDR1 and CDR2 are PRHDT and FYEKMQ (reference sequence). J gave up 1 base and V 5 bases, and 9 bases lay outside the gene matches. The CDR3 length is 17 residues. CDR3: CASSPTTSGDLQETQYF. In DNA, the CDR3 is TGTGCCAGCAGCCCGACGACTAGCGGGGACCTCCAAGAGACCCAGTACTTC.

This clone has a handful of counts. The chain links TRBV19 to TRBJ1-1; TRBD1 is a possible D gene (5 bases). V was shortened by 4 bases and J by 6 bases, with 15 bases between the two germline ends. The CDR3 is 14 residues long. Germline assignment: CDR1 LNHDA and CDR2 SQIVND (reference sequence). The CDR3 sequence: CASSTQGGRAEAFF. The CDR3 DNA reads as TGTGCCAGTAGTACTCAGGGAGGGCGTGCTGAAGCTTTCTTT.

This clone turned up a few times. In DNA, the CDR3 is TGTGCCAGCAGCTCCACCCCTTTAGCGGAGAGCTCCTACAATGAGCAGTTCTTC. Residues: CASSSTPLAESSYNEQFF. This rearrangement joins TRBV13 to TRBJ2-1; the D gene is possibly TRBD2 (6 bases). Trimming took off 4 bases at V and 0 bases at J, with 19 bases between the two ends. Looked up from germline, CDR1 is PRHDT and CDR2 is FYEKMQ (reference sequence). The CDR3 runs 18 residues. Full variable domain (remainder filled in from reference TRBV13 and TRBJ2-1): AAGVIQSPRHLIKEKRETATLKCYPIPRHDTVYWYQQGPGQDPQFLISFYEKMQSDKGSIPDRFSAQQFSDYHSELNMSSLELGDSALYFCASSSTPLAESSYNEQFFGPGTRLTVL.

This clone was found a few times. This chain joins TRBV10-3 and TRBJ2-7, with D perhaps matching TRBD2 (6 bases). This CDR3 comprises 16 residues. Germline loops: CDR1 ENHRY, CDR2 SYGVKD. Between the trimmed V and J ends, which lost 5 bases and 4 bases, there was a span of 21 bases. Here the CDR3 DNA reads TGTGCCATCAGTCCACTTGGGGCCCCGGAGGGATACGAGCAGTACTTC. Amino acids: CAISPLGAPEGYEQYF.

The chain couples TRBV5-1 to TRBJ2-1; D unclear. The V end was cut by 0 bases, the J end by 9 bases, with 13 bases between. CDR3 size: 14 residues. Per germline, CDR1 SGHRS and CDR2 YFSETQ. The CDR3 bases are TGCGCCAGCAGCTTGGGTGGTGGTGAGGCTGAGCAGTTCTTC. As protein: CASSLGGGEAEQFF. Complete variable domain (other parts from reference TRBV5-1 and TRBJ2-1): KAGVTQTPRYLIKTRGQQVTLSCSPISGHRSVSWYQQTPGQGLQFLFEYFSETQRNKGNFPGRFSGRQFSNSRSEMNVSTLELGDSALYLCASSLGGGEAEQFFGPGTRLTVL.

The chain carries TRBV29-1 and TRBJ1-1; D gene uncertain. Trimming took 8 bases from V and 5 from J, leaving 9 bases between them. The V gene's germline CDR1 is SQVTM and CDR2 ANQGSEA. This CDR3 is 10 amino acids long. Here the CDR3 DNA reads TGCAGCTTTTACCGGACTGAAGCTTTCTTT. Amino acid sequence: CSFYRTEAFF.

The V and J genes are TRBV9 and TRBJ1-2; D is undetermined. The germline V gene has CDR1 SGDLS and CDR2 YYNGEE. Trimming took 0 bases from V and 4 from J, leaving 22 bases between them. This CDR3 is 18 amino acids long. The DNA of the CDR3 is TGTGCCAGCAGCGTAGAGTTAGGCAGCCGTGAAGGAGGCTATGGCTACACCTTC. As protein: CASSVELGSREGGYGYTF.

The chain carries TRBV13 and TRBJ2-4; 9 positions match TRBD1. V lost 5 bases to trimming and J lost 3 bases; unmatched junction nucleotides: 11. The germline V gene encodes CDR1 PRHDT and CDR2 FYEKMQ (reference sequence). The CDR3 is made up of 17 amino acids. The CDR3 coding sequence is TGTGCCAGCAGCACTAGGACAGGGGAAGTGGACAAAAACATTCAGTACTTC. Amino acid sequence: CASSTRTGEVDKNIQYF. The variable domain in full, completed from reference TRBV13 and TRBJ2-4, reads AAGVIQSPRHLIKEKRETATLKCYPIPRHDTVYWYQQGPGQDPQFLISFYEKMQSDKGSIPDRFSAQQFSDYHSELNMSSLELGDSALYFCASSTRTGEVDKNIQYFGAGTRLSVL.

The chain carries TRBV15 and TRBJ1-5; 8 nucleotides line up with TRBD1. The CDR3 is 14 residues long. The V gene's germline CDR1 is LNHNV and CDR2 YYDKDF (reference sequence). The junction had 7 bases not matched to a gene; V was cut back by 5 bases and J by 7 bases. This CDR3 is CATSGWTGRQPQHF. CDR3 sequence (DNA): TGTGCCACCAGCGGCTGGACAGGGCGGCAGCCCCAGCATTTT.

The chain employs TRBV29-1 and TRBJ1-2; 7 positions match TRBD1. The CDR3 has 16 amino acids. Germline V gives CDR1 SQVTM, CDR2 ANQGSEA. Trimming cost V 6 bases and J 2 bases; bases outside gene matches: 15. The CDR3 sequence: CSVWWELPGQNYGYTF. In DNA form, the CDR3 reads TGCAGCGTCTGGTGGGAGTTACCGGGACAGAACTATGGCTACACCTTC.

Only a few counts were recorded for this clone. This chain links TRBV6-5 with TRBJ2-5, with D perhaps TRBD2 (6 bases). Germline lookup yields CDR1 MNHEY and CDR2 SVGAGI. The CDR3 is made up of 14 amino acids. V was shortened by 6 bases and J by 4 bases, with 15 bases between the two germline ends. CDR3 DNA sequence: TGTGCCAGCAGAGGCGTCGGGGGAGGAGAGACCCAGTACTTC. It specifies CASRGVGGGETQYF.

V gene TRBV2 combines with J gene TRBJ2-7; 7 positions agree with TRBD1. CDR3 length equals 13 residues. The ends lost 7 bases at V and 5 bases at J; junction bases unmatched: 8. Germline CDR1 and CDR2: SNHLY and FYNNEI. In DNA form, the CDR3 reads TGTGCCAGCAACTTCAGGGGGTCAGACGAGCAGTACTTC. Protein: CASNFRGSDEQYF.

This chain connects TRBV12-5 to TRBJ2-1; D is unclear. V lost 2 bases and J lost 6, with 2 bases in between. Per germline, CDR1 LGHNT and CDR2 FRNRAP. This CDR3 is built from 11 residues. The CDR3 DNA follows: TGTGCTAGTGGTTTGCCCAATGAGCAGTTCTTC. It encodes CASGLPNEQFF.

This clone was observed a single time. J is TRBJ2-5 and V is TRBV7-9; possible D gene TRBD2, 6 bases. This CDR3 has 11 residues. Trimming removed 5 bases from V and 5 bases from J, with 6 bases in between. Germline V gene data show CDR1 as SEHNR and CDR2 as FQNEAQ (reference sequence). The CDR3 DNA follows: TGTGCCAGCAGCGGGGGGGAGACCCAGTACTTC. Translated, it gives CASSGGETQYF.

The rearrangement uses TRBV5-6 and TRBJ2-3, with TRBD1 identical over 7 bases. Germline V lookup: CDR1 SGHDT, CDR2 YYEEEE. V gave up 1 base and J gave up 5 bases; unmatched junction bases: 10. CDR3 size: 16 residues. The CDR3: CASSLKVPNRGDTQYF. CDR3 sequence (DNA): TGTGCCAGCAGCTTGAAAGTCCCCAACAGGGGAGATACGCAGTATTTT.

CDR3 sequence: CASNLPGQGGGEQYF. CDR3 bases: TGTGCCAGCAATCTTCCGGGACAGGGAGGTGGCGAGCAGTACTTC. The chain combines TRBV6-6 with TRBJ2-7; 9 bases agree with TRBD1. J gave up 6 bases and V 7 bases, and 13 bases lay outside the gene matches. This CDR3 has 15 residues. Germline V gene data show CDR1 as MNHNY and CDR2 as SVGAGI (reference sequence).